The T cell receptor (beta chain) described here comes from a study of technical replicates of blood from a few donors. Germline V gene sequence: CDR1 SQVTM, CDR2 ANQGSEA. V shed 6 bases, J shed 0 bases, and the junction held 10 bases outside the gene matches. The CDR3 sequence is 18 residues long. Assay used: immunoSEQ multiplex PCR; TCRdb lists only in-frame clones, some missing. There are 45,000 to 60,000 clones in the sample; about 94% occur only once, and around 3% lies in the top ten. The sequence derives from a human donor in good health. Some clones in this sample may be carry-over from other donors' samples. Sequenced sample: PBMCs. This sequence joins TRBV29-1 and TRBJ2-1; TRBD2 aligns across 14 bases. CDR3 loop: CSVVYRTSGRTSYNEQFF. The CDR3 coding sequence is TGCAGCGTCGTTTATAGGACTAGCGGGAGGACCTCCTACAATGAGCAGTTCTTC.